A selection of T cell receptor beta chains follows, all from one sample in a study of blood T cell repertoires in COVID-19. Repertoires were generated with immunoSEQ multiplex PCR, while TCRdb's copy carries only in-frame clones and drops some. The sample lists about 110,000 clones; about 87% were seen once. Sequenced: peripheral blood. The receptors stem from a human donor in a cohort sampled during active COVID-19. Both conserved end residues are part of each CDR3. Each record gives: CDR3 protein, J gene, V gene.

CDR3 protein: CASSSTSGGAAEQFF
J gene: TRBJ2-1
V gene: TRBV7-8

CDR3 protein: CASSLGQSYEQYF
J gene: TRBJ2-7
V gene: TRBV6-5

CDR3 protein: CSVVGGATNEKLFF
J gene: TRBJ1-4
V gene: TRBV29-1

CDR3 protein: CASSQDVGQGRRGAFF
J gene: TRBJ1-1
V gene: TRBV4-2

CDR3 protein: CASHRQASYNSPLHF
J gene: TRBJ1-6
V gene: TRBV28

CDR3 protein: CASSLEGYGYTF
J gene: TRBJ1-2
V gene: TRBV5-1

CDR3 protein: CASSAHPTGEQYF
J gene: TRBJ2-7
V gene: TRBV7-8

CDR3 protein: CASTPVAGNEQFF
J gene: TRBJ2-1
V gene: TRBV5-6

CDR3 protein: CASSFGSGNTIYF
J gene: TRBJ1-3
V gene: TRBV6-2/TRBV6-3

CDR3 protein: CASSLGDREGPLHF
J gene: TRBJ1-6
V gene: TRBV5-4

CDR3 protein: CASSSGYRGENTEAFF
J gene: TRBJ1-1
V gene: TRBV28

CDR3 protein: CASSQDGQGQVQETQYF
J gene: TRBJ2-5
V gene: TRBV3-1/TRBV3-2

CDR3 protein: CAVSGQGYEKLFF
J gene: TRBJ1-4
V gene: TRBV12-5

CDR3 protein: CASHRWGGRASDTQYF
J gene: TRBJ2-3
V gene: TRBV2

CDR3 protein: CASSVAQSGLFF
J gene: TRBJ2-2
V gene: TRBV9

CDR3 protein: CSASYKSNTGELFF
J gene: TRBJ2-2
V gene: TRBV20-1

CDR3 protein: CASSLDQGWIDEQYF
J gene: TRBJ2-7
V gene: TRBV5-6

CDR3 protein: CASSQTGVTEAFF
J gene: TRBJ1-1
V gene: TRBV6-4

CDR3 protein: CASSLGGGNTIYF
J gene: TRBJ1-3
V gene: TRBV7-9

CDR3 protein: CASRSRQAIWSVRETQYF
J gene: TRBJ2-5
V gene: TRBV28

CDR3 protein: CASSLTTGTGNYEQYF
J gene: TRBJ2-7
V gene: TRBV28

CDR3 protein: CAKEGAFSYEQYF
J gene: TRBJ2-7
V gene: TRBV21-1

CDR3 protein: CASGLVPTVIQYF
J gene: TRBJ2-4
V gene: TRBV12-5

CDR3 protein: CASSFRAGDEQFF
J gene: TRBJ2-1
V gene: TRBV7-2

CDR3 protein: CASSRLALAKNIQYF
J gene: TRBJ2-4
V gene: TRBV6-2/TRBV6-3

CDR3 protein: CASSPGQAQETQYF
J gene: TRBJ2-5
V gene: TRBV5-1

CDR3 protein: CASSVGLAGYNEQFF
J gene: TRBJ2-1
V gene: TRBV9

CDR3 protein: CASRPKLAGGSFYQETQYF
J gene: TRBJ2-5
V gene: TRBV10-3

CDR3 protein: CASREQGFHEQYF
J gene: TRBJ2-7
V gene: TRBV19

CDR3 protein: CATSDPRGTRTDTQYF
J gene: TRBJ2-3
V gene: TRBV24-1

CDR3 protein: CATSRDEGAAQFLLSNQPQHF
J gene: TRBJ1-5
V gene: TRBV15

CDR3 protein: CAISRQPNTGELFF
J gene: TRBJ2-2
V gene: TRBV10-3